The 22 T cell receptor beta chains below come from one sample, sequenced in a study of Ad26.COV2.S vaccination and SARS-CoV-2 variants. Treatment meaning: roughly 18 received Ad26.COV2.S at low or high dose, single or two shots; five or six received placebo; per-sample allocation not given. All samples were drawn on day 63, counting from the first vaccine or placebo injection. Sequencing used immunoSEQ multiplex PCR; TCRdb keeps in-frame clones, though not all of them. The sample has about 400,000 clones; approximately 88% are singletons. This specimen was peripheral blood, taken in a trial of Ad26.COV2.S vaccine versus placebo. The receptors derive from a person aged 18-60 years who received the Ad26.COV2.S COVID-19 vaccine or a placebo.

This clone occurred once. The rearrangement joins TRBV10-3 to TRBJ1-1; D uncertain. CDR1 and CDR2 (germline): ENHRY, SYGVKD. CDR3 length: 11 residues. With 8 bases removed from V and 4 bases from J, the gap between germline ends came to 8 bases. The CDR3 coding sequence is TGTGCCATCGCGGAGGGCACTGAAGCTTTCTTT. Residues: CAIAEGTEAFF.

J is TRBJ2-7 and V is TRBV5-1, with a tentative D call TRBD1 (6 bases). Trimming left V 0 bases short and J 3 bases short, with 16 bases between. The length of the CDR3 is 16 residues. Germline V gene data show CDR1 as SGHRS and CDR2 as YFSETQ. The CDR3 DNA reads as TGCGCCAGCAGCTTGGTTGGAACAGGGTCATTCTACGAGCAGTACTTC. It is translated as CASSLVGTGSFYEQYF.

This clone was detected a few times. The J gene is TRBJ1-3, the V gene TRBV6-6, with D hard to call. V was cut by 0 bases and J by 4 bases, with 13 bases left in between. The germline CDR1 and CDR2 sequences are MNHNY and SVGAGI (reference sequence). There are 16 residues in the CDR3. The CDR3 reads CASSYSGLGSGNTIYF. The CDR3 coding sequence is TGTGCCAGCAGTTACTCAGGTCTGGGCTCAGGAAACACCATATATTTT.

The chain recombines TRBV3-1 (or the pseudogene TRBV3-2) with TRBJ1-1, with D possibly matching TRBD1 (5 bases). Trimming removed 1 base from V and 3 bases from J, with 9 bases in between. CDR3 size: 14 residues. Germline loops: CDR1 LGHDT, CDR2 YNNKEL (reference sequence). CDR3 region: CASSQGGGDTEAFF. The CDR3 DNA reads TGTGCCAGCAGCCAAGGGGGCGGGGACACTGAAGCTTTCTTT.

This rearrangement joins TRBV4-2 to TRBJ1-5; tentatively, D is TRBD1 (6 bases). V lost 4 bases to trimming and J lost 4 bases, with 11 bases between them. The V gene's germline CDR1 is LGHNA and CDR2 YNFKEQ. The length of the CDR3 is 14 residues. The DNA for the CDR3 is TGTGCCAGCAGCCCCGGGACAAGAAATCAGCCCCAGCATTTT. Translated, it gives CASSPGTRNQPQHF.

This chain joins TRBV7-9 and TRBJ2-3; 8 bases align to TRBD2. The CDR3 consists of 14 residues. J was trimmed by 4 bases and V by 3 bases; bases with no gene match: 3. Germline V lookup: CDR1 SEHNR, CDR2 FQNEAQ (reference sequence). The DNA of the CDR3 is TGTGCCAGCAGCTTTAAGCGGGGGTCAGATACGCAGTATTTT. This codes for CASSFKRGSDTQYF. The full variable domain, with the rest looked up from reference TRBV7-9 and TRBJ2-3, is DTGVSQNPRHKITKRGQNVTFRCDPISEHNRLYWYRQTLGQGPEFLTYFQNEAQLEKSRLLSDRFSAERPKGSFSTLEIQRTEQGDSAMYLCASSFKRGSDTQYFGPGTRLTVL.

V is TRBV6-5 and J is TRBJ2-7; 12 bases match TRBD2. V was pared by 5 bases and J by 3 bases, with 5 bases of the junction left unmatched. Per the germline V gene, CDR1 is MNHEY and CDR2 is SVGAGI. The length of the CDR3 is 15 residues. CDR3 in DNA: TGTGCCAGCAGTCTTCGGACTAGCGGGGACTACGAGCAGTACTTC. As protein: CASSLRTSGDYEQYF.

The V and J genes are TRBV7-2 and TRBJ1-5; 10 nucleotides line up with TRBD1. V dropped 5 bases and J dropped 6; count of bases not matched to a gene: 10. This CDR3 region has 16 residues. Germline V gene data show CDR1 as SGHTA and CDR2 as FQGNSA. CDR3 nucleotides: TGTGCCAGCAGCCTTCGGACAGGGGGGAGTCTTCAGCCCCAGCATTTT. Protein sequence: CASSLRTGGSLQPQHF. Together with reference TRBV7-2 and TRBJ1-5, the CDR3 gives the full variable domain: GAGVSQSPSNKVTEKGKDVELRCDPISGHTALYWYRQSLGQGLEFLIYFQGNSAPDKSGLPSDRFSAERTGGSVSTLTIQRTQQEDSAVYLCASSLRTGGSLQPQHFGDGTRLSIL.

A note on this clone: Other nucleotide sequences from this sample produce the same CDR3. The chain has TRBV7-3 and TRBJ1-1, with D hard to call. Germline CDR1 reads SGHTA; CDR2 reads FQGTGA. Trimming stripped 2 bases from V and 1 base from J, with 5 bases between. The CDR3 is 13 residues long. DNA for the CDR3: TGTGCCAGCAGCTTACGAGGGAACACTGAAGCTTTCTTT. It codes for CASSLRGNTEAFF.

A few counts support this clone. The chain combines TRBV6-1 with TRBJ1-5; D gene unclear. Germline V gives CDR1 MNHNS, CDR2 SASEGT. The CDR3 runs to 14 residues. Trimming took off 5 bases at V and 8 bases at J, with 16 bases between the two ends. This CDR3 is CASSPKEGWEPQHF. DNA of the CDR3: TGTGCCAGCAGTCCGAAGGAGGGATGGGAGCCCCAGCATTTT.

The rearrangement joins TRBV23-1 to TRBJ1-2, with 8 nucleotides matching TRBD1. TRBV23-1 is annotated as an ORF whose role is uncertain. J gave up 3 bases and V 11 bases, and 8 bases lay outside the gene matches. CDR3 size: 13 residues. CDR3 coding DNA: TGCGCCCAACCGAAGGGACAGGACTATGGCTACACCTTC. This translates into CAQPKGQDYGYTF.

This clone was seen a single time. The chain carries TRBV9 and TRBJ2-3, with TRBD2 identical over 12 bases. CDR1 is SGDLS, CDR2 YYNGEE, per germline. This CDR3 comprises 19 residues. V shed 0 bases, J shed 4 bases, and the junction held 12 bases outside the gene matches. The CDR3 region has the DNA TGTGCCAGCAGCGTAGCTACGGCTAGCGGGGGGGCGGAGGCAGATACGCAGTATTTT. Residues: CASSVATASGGAEADTQYF.

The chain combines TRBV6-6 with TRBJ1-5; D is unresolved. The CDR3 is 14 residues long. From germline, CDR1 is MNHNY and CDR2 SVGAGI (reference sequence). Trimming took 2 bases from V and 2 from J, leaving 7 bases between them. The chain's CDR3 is CASSYNLGNQPQHF. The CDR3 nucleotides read TGTGCCAGCAGTTACAATTTGGGCAATCAGCCCCAGCATTTT.

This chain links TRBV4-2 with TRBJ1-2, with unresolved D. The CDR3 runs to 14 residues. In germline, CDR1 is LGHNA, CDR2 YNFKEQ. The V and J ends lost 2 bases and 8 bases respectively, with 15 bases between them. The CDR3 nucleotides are TGTGCCAGCAGCCAACAGAGATCGCGGGTGGGCTACACCTTC. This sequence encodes CASSQQRSRVGYTF.

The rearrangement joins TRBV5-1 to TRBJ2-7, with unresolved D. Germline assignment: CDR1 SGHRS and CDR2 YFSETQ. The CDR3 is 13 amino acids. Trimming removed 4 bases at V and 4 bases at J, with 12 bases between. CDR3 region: CASSAGHRYEQYF. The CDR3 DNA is TGCGCCAGCAGCGCCGGGCATCGATACGAGCAGTACTTC.

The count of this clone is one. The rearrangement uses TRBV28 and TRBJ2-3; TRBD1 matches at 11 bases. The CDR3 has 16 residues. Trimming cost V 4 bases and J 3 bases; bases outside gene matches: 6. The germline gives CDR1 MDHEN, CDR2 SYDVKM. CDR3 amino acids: CASSSFRDRGTDTQYF. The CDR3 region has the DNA TGTGCCAGCAGTTCCTTCCGGGACAGGGGGACAGATACGCAGTATTTT. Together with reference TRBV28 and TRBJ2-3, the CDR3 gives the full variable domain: DVKVTQSSRYLVKRTGEKVFLECVQDMDHENMFWYRQDPGLGLRLIYFSYDVKMKEKGDIPEGYSVSREKKERFSLILESASTNQTSMYLCASSSFRDRGTDTQYFGPGTRLTVL.

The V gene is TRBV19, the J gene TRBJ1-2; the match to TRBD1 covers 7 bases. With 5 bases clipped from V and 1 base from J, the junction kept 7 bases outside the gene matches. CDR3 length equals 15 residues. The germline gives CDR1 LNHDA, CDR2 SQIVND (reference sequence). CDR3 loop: CASSARQGGNYGYTF. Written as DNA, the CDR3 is TGTGCCAGTAGTGCCCGACAGGGCGGTAACTATGGCTACACCTTC.

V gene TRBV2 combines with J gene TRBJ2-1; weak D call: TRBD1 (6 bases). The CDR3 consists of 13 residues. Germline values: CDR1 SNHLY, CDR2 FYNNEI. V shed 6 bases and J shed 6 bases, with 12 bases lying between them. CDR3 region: CASREQGRNEQFF. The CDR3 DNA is TGTGCCAGCAGGGAACAGGGACGCAATGAGCAGTTCTTC.

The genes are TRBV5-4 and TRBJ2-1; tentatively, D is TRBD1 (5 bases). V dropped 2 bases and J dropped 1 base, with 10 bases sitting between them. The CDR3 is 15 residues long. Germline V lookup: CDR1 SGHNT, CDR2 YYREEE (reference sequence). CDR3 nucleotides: TGTGCCAGCAGCTTCGGGTCAGGGTCCTACAATGAGCAGTTCTTC. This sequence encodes CASSFGSGSYNEQFF.

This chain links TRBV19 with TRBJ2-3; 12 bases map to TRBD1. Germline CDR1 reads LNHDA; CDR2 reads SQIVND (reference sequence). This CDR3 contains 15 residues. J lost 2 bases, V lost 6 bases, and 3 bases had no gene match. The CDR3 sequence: CASRMGQGATDTQYF. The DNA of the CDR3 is TGTGCCAGTAGGATGGGACAGGGGGCCACAGATACGCAGTATTTT.

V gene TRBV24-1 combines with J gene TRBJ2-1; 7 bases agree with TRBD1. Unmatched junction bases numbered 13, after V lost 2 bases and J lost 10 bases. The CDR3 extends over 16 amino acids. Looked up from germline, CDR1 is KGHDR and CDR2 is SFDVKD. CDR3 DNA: TGTGCCACCAGTGATTCTAGGTGGACAGGCATCAGGGAGCAGTTCTTC. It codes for CATSDSRWTGIREQFF.

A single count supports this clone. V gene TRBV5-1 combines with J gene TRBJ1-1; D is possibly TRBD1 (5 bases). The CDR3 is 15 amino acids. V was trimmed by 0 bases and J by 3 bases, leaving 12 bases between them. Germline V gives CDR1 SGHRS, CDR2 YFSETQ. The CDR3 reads CASSLVAGRDTEAFF. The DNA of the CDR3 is TGCGCCAGCAGCTTGGTAGCAGGGAGAGACACTGAAGCTTTCTTT.